This TCR beta chain appears in the sequencing data of a study of blood T cell repertoires in COVID-19. Study-wide context: Spain, Italy and the United States supplied samples that represented acute and convalescent COVID-19. Sources were T cells, B-cell-depleted T cells, or PBMCs; the material itself was cDNA or gDNA.

As handled by the study authors: Amplification of reference gene primers was used by the study to estimate nucleated cell counts. Generated by immunoSEQ multiplex PCR, the TCRdb table keeps only in-frame clones and is missing some. V, J and clone size derive from that table, while D and trimming were established from the DNA sequence. The profile covers 25,000 to 35,000 clones, with 92% appearing a single time and 2% to 2.5% taken by the ten largest. Material for sequencing was peripheral blood. The TCR was taken from a man in his fifties with active COVID-19.

The CDR3 DNA follows: TGTGCCAGCAGCCCCTATTCAGGGTCCGAGCAGTACTTC. It codes for CASSPYSGSEQYF. The chain uses TRBV11-2 and TRBJ2-7; a possible D gene is TRBD1 (5 bases). The CDR3 is 13 residues long. V was clipped by 5 bases and J by 6 bases, with 14 bases between them. The germline V gene has CDR1 SGHAT and CDR2 FQNNGV.